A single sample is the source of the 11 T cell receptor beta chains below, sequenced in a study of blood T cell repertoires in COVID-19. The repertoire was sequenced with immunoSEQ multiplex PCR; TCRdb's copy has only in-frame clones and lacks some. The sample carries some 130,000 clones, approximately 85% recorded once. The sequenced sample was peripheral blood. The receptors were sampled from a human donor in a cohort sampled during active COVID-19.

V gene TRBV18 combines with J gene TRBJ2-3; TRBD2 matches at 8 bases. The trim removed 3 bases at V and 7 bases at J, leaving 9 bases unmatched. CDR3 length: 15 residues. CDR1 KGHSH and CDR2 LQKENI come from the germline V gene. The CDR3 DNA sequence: TGTGCCAGCTCACCGAGCGGGGGAGGCATAAATACGCAGTATTTT. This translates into CASSPSGGGINTQYF.

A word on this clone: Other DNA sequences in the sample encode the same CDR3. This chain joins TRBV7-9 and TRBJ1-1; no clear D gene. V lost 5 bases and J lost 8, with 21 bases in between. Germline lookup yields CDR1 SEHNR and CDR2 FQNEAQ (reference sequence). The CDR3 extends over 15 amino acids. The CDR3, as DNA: TGTGCCAGCAGCCCCGGCGGTATAGGTCGAGGAGAAGCTTTCTTT. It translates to CASSPGGIGRGEAFF.

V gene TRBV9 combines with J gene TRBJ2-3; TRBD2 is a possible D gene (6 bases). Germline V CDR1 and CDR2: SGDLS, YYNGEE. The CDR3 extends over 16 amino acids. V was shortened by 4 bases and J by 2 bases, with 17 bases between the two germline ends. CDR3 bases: TGTGCCAGCAGCCCGGCGGGACTCCCTCACACAGATACGCAGTATTTT. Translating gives CASSPAGLPHTDTQYF.

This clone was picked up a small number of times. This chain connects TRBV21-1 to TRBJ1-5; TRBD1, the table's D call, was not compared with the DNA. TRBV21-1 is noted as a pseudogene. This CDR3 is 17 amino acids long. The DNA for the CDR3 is TGTGCCAGCAGCCCTCACCGACAGATAACAAGACGTCAGCCCCAGCATTTT. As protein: CASSPHRQITRRQPQHF.

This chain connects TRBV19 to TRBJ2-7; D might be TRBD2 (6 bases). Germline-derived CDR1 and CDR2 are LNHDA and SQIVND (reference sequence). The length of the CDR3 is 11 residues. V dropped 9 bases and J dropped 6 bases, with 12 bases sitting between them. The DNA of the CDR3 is TGTGCCAGACTCCGGGGGTGCGAGCAGTACGTC. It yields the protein CARLRGCEQYV.

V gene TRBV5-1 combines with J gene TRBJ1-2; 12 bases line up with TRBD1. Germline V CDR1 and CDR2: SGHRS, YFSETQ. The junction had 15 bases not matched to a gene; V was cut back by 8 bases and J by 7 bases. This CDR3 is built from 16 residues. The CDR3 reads CARDFEGQGALGGYTF. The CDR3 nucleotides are TGCGCCAGAGACTTCGAGGGACAGGGGGCTTTAGGTGGCTACACCTTC.

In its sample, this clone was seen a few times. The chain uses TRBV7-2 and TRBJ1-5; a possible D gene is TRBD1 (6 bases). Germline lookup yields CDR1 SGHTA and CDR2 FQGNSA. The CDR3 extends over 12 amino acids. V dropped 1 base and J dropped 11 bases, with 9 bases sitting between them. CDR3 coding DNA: TGTGCCAGCAGCTTAGTAGGGGACACCCAGCATTTT. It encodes CASSLVGDTQHF.

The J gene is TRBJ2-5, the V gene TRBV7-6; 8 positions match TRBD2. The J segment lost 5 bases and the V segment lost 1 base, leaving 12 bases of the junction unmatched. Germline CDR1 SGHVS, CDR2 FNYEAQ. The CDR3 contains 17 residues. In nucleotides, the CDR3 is TGTGCCAGCAGCTTAGTCGGAACTAGCGGCGGGGGGGAGACCCAGTACTTC. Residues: CASSLVGTSGGGETQYF.

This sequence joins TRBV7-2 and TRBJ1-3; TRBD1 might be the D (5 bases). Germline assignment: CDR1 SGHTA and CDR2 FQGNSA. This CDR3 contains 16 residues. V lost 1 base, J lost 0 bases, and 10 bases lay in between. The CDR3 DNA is TGTGCCAGCAGCTTAGTTGGGGGGGTCTCTGGAAACACCATATATTTT. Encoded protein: CASSLVGGVSGNTIYF.

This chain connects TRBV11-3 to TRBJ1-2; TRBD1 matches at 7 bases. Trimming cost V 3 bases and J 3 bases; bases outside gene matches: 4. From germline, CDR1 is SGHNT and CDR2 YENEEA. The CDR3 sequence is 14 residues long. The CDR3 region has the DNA TGTGCCAGCAGCTTTGCAGGGGGAGACTATGGCTACACCTTC. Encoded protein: CASSFAGGDYGYTF.

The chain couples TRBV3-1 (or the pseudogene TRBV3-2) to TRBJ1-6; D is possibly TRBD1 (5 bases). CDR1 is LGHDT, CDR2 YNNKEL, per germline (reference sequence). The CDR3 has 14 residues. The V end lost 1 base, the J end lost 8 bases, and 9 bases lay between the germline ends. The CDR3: CASSQVGGDSPLHF. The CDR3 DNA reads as TGTGCCAGCAGCCAAGTCGGGGGGGATTCACCCCTCCACTTT.